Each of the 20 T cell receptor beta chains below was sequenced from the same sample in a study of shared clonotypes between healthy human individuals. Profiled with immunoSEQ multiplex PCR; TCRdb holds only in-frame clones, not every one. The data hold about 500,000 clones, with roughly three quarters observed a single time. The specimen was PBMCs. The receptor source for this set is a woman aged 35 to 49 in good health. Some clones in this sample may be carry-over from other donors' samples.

CDR3 in amino acids: CASSLGLGRETDTQYF. CDR3 nucleotides: TGTGCCAGCAGCTTAGGTCTAGGGAGAGAGACAGATACGCAGTATTTT. The chain joins TRBV11-3 to TRBJ2-3; a possible D gene is TRBD2 (5 bases). Germline CDR1 and CDR2: SGHNT and YENEEA. The V gene lost 1 base and the J gene lost 3 bases, with 14 bases spanning the gap. This CDR3 has 16 amino acids.

The CDR3 sequence is CASSFTTGLRGQETQYF. For the CDR3, the DNA is TGTGCCAGCAGTTTCACTACAGGGTTGAGGGGCCAAGAGACCCAGTACTTC. This chain connects TRBV5-4 to TRBJ2-5, with a tentative D call TRBD1 (6 bases). V was cut by 5 bases and J by 1 base, with 21 bases left in between. Germline V gene data show CDR1 as SGHNT and CDR2 as YYREEE (reference sequence). This CDR3 has 17 amino acids.

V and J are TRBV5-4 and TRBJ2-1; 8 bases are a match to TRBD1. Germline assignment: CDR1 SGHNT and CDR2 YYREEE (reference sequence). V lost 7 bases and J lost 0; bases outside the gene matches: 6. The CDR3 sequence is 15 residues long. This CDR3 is CASSPGQVSYNEQFF. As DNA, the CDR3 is TGTGCCAGCTCGCCGGGACAGGTCTCCTACAATGAGCAGTTCTTC.

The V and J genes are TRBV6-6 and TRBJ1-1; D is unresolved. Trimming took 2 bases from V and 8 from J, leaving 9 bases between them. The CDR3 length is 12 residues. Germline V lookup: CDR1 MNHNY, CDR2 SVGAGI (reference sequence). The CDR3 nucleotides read TGTGCCAGCAGTTACGGGCAGGCCGAAGCTTTCTTT. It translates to CASSYGQAEAFF.

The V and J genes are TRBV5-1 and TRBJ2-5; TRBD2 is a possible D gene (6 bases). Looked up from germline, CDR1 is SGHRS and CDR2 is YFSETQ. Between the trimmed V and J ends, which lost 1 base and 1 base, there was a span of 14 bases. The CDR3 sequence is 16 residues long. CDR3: CASSLYGGGLQETQYF. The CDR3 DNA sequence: TGCGCCAGCAGCTTGTACGGGGGTGGACTCCAAGAGACCCAGTACTTC.

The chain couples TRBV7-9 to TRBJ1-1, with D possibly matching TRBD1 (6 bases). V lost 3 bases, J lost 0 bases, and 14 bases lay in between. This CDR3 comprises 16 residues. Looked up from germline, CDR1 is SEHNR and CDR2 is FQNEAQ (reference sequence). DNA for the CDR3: TGTGCCAGCAGCTTGAAGGGGGGCCCCTTGAACACTGAAGCTTTCTTT. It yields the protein CASSLKGGPLNTEAFF.

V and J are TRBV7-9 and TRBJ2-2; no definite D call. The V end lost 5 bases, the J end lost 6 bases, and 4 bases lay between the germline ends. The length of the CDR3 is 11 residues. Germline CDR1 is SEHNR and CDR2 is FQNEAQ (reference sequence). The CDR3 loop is CASSHSGELFF. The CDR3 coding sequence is TGTGCCAGCAGCCATTCCGGGGAGCTGTTTTTT.

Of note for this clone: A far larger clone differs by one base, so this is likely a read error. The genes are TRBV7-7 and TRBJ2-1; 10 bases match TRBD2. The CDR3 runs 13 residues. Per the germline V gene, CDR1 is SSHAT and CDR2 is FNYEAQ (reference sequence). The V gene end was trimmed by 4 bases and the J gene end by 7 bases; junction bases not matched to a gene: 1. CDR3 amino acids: CASSSGLANEQFF. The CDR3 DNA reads TGTGCCAGCAGCTCGGGACTAGCGAATGAGCAGTTCTTC.

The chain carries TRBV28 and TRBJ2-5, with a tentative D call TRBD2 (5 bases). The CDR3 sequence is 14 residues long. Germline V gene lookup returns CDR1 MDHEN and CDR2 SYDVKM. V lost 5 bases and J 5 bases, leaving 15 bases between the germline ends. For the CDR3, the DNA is TGTGCCAGCAGTATAACGGGATTGTGGGAGACCCAGTACTTC. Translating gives CASSITGLWETQYF.

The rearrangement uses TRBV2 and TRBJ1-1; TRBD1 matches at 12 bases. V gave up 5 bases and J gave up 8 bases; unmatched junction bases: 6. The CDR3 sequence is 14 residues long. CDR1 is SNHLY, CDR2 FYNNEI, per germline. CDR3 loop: CASSPGQGALEAFF. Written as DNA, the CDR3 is TGTGCCAGCAGTCCGGGACAGGGGGCTCTAGAAGCTTTCTTT.

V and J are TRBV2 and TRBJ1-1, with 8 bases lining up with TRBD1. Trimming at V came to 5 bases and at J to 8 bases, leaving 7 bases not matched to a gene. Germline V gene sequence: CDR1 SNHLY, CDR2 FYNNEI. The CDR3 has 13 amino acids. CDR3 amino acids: CASSKGQGGEAFF. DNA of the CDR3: TGTGCCAGCAGTAAAGGACAGGGTGGAGAAGCTTTCTTT.

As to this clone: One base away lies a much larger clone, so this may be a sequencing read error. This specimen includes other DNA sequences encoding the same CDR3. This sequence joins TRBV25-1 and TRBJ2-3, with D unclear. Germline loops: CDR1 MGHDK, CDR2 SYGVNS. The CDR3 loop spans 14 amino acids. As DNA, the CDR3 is TGTGCCAGCAGTGAATCGTTTAGCACAGATACACAGTATTTT. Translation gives CASSESFSTDTQYF.

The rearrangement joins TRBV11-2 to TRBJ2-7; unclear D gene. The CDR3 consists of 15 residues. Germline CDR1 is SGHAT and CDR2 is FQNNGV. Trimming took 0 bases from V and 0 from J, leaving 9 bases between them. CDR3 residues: CASSLEVTVSYEQYF. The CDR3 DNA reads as TGTGCCAGCAGCTTAGAGGTGACGGTCTCCTACGAGCAGTACTTC.

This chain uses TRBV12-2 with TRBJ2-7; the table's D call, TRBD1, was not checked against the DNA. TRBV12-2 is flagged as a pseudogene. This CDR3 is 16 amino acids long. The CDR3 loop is CASRSLRQTKFYEQYF. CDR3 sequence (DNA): TGTGCAAGTCGGTCCCTTAGACAGACGAAATTCTACGAGCAGTACTTC.

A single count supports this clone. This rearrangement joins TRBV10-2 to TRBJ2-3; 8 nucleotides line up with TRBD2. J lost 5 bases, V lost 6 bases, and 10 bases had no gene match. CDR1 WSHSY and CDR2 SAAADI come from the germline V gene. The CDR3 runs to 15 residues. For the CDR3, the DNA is TGCGCCAGCAGGGGTATAGCGGGATGGGTAGATACGCAGTATTTT. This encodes CASRGIAGWVDTQYF.

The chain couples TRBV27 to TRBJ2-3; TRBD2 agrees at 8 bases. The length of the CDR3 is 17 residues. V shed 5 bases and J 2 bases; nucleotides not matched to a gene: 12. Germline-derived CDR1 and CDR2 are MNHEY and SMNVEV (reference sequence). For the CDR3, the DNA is TGTGCCAGCAGTCGAGCCCTTAGCGGGATAAACACAGATACGCAGTATTTT. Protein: CASSRALSGINTDTQYF.

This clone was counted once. The CDR3 here is CASSRKDSSYEQYF. The CDR3 DNA is TGTGCCAGCAGTCGTAAGGACAGTTCCTACGAGCAGTACTTC. The chain carries TRBV27 and TRBJ2-7, with D perhaps TRBD1 (6 bases). CDR1 is MNHEY and CDR2 is SMNVEV in the germline V gene (reference sequence). The CDR3 extends over 14 amino acids. The V end lost 5 bases, the J end lost 1 base, and 12 bases lay between the germline ends.

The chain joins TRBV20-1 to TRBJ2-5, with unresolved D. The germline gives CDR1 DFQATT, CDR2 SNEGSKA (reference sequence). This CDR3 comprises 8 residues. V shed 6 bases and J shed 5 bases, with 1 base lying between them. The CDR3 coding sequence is TGCAGTGCGGAGACCCAGTACTTC. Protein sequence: CSAETQYF.

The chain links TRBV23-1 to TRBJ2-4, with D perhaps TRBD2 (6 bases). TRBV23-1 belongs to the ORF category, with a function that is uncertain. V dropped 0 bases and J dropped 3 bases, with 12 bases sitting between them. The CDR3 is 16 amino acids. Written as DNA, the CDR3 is TGCGCCAGCAGTCAATCTGCTTGGGAGGTCAAAAACATTCAGTACTTC. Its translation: CASSQSAWEVKNIQYF.

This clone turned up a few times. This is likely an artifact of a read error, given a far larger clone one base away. This CDR3 is CAWVLRRSTEAFF. As DNA, the CDR3 is TGTGCCTGGGTATTGCGGCGGAGCACTGAAGCTTTCTTT. The genes are TRBV30 and TRBJ1-1, with D uncertain. V was cut by 5 bases and J by 4 bases, with 14 bases left in between. The CDR3 totals 13 residues. Germline CDR1 GTSNPN, CDR2 SVGIG (reference sequence).